This is a list of T cell receptor beta chains from one sample in a study of shared clonotypes between healthy human individuals. Repertoires were generated with immunoSEQ multiplex PCR, while TCRdb's copy carries only in-frame clones and drops some. The sample holds nearly 1 million clones, around 80% seen once. Sequenced sample: memory CD4+ T cells sorted from blood. The receptors come from a man aged 18-30 years in good health. The CDR3 runs from the conserved cysteine through the conserved F or W. The order of the fields is D gene, clone size, J gene, V gene, CDR3 DNA, CDR3 protein. The D gene is left open where the match is weak. The size field is filled for only some rows; it gives once, few, many or a size class.

. . TRBJ2-2 TRBV10-1 TGCGCCAGCAGGGCGACAGACACCGGGGAGCTGTTTTTT CASRATDTGELFF
TRBD1 . TRBJ2-1 TRBV14 TGTGCCAGCAGCCAAGGACAGGGGTGGAATGAGCAGTTCTTC CASSQGQGWNEQFF
. . TRBJ2-4 TRBV11-2 TGTGCCAGCAGCTTAGATCAGTACAGGGGACTAACCATTCAGTACTTC CASSLDQYRGLTIQYF
. . TRBJ2-3 TRBV28 TGTGCCAGCAGTTCGGGCGCTCCTGGTACGCAGTATTTT CASSSGAPGTQYF
TRBD1 once TRBJ2-2 TRBV2 TGTGCCAGCAGGGGACAGGGGATCAGTATAGACACCGGGGAGCTGTTTTTT CASRGQGISIDTGELFF
. . TRBJ2-7 TRBV9 TGTGCCAGCAGCGTAGCTCCAGGGAGCTCCTACGAGCAGTACTTC CASSVAPGSSYEQYF
. once TRBJ1-5 TRBV5-1 TGCGCCAGCAGCTTAGGGAATAGCAATCAGCCCCAGCATTTT CASSLGNSNQPQHF
. few TRBJ2-1 TRBV19 TGTGCCAGTAGTAGCGGGCTTAGTTCCAATGAGCAGTTCTTC CASSSGLSSNEQFF
. . TRBJ1-5 TRBV7-9 TGTGCCAGCAGCGCCGGACCGAACAATCAGCCCCAGCATTTT CASSAGPNNQPQHF
. . TRBJ1-4 TRBV7-2 TGTGCCAGCAGCTTAGCCGGTCGGACAAATGAAAAACTGTTTTTT CASSLAGRTNEKLFF
. . TRBJ2-1 TRBV4-3 TGCGCCAGCAGCCAAGAAGGCCTAGGGGGTCGGGTTGAGCAGTTCTTC CASSQEGLGGRVEQFF
. . TRBJ2-3 TRBV9 TGTGCCAGCAGCGGCGGACCTAAAGATACGCAGTATTTT CASSGGPKDTQYF
. . TRBJ2-1 TRBV19 TGTGCCAGTAGTTCCGGATACAATGAGCAGTTCTTC CASSSGYNEQFF
. . TRBJ2-3 TRBV5-4 TGTGCCAGCAGCTTAGACTTCACAGATACGCAGTATTTT CASSLDFTDTQYF
. . TRBJ2-2 TRBV9 TGTGCCAGCAGCGTAGCGGCGGTTGGGGAGCTGTTTTTT CASSVAAVGELFF
. few TRBJ1-2 TRBV7-2 TGTGCCAGCAGCTTAAGATGGGGACCGTATGGCTACACCTTC CASSLRWGPYGYTF
. once TRBJ1-4 TRBV6-6 TGTGCCAGCAGTTCTGTGGACTACCAAGAAAAACTGTTTTTT CASSSVDYQEKLFF
. . TRBJ2-1 TRBV7-9 TGTGCCAGCAGCTTAATGGCAGCCTACAATGAGCAGTTCTTC CASSLMAAYNEQFF
. . TRBJ2-7 TRBV6-1 TGTGCCAGCTCCTCCCAGGACTGGAGATCCGAGCAGTACTTC CASSSQDWRSEQYF
TRBD1 . TRBJ1-3 TRBV2 TGTGCCAGCAGTGAAGCTGACAGGGGGTCTGGAAACACCATATATTTT CASSEADRGSGNTIYF
. . TRBJ2-2 TRBV10-1 TGCGCCAGCAGTAGTTCCGGGACCGGGGAGCTGTTTTTT CASSSSGTGELFF
. . TRBJ2-2 TRBV19 TGTGCCAGTAGTATAGCACGGGTTGGGACGAACACCGGGGAGCTGTTTTTT CASSIARVGTNTGELFF
TRBD2 . TRBJ2-7 TRBV4-1 TGCGCCAGCAGCGCCTTACTAGCGGGAGCTCTCGAGCAGTACTTC CASSALLAGALEQYF
TRBD1 . TRBJ2-3 TRBV5-1 TGCGCCAGCAGCCAGGGGGCTAGCGCCCTCACAGATACGCAGTATTTT CASSQGASALTDTQYF